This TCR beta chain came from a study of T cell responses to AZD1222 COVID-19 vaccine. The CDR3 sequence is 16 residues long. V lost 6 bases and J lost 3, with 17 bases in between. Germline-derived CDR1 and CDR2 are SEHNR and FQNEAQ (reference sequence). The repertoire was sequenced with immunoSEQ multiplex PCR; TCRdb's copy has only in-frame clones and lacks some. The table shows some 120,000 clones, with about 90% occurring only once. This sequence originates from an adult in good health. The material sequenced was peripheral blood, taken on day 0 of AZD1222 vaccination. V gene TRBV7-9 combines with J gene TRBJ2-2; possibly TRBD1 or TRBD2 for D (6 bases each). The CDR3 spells CASRRGTGAYTGELFF. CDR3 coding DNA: TGTGCCAGCAGGCGGGGTACGGGGGCTTACACCGGGGAGCTGTTTTTT.